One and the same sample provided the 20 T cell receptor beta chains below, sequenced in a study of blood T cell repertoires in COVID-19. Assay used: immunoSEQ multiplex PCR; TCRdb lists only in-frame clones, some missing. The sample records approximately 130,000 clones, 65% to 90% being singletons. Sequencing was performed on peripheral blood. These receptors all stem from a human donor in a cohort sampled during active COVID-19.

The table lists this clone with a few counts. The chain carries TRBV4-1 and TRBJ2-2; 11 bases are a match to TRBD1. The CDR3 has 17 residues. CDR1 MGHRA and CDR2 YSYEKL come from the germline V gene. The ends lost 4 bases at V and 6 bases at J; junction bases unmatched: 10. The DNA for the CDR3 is TGCGCCAGCAGCCCAGACTGGACAGGGGGCGCCTCCGGGGAGCTGTTTTTT. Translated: CASSPDWTGGASGELFF.

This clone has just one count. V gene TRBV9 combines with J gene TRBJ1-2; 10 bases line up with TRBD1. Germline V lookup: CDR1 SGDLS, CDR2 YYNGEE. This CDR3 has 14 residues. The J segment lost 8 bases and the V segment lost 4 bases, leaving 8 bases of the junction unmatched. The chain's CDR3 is CASSPSGTGAGYTF. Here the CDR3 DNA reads TGTGCCAGCAGCCCCTCCGGGACAGGGGCCGGCTACACCTTC.

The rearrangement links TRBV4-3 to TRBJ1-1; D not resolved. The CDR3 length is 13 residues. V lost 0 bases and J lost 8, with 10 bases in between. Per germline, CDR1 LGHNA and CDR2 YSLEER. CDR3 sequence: CASSQDPGVEAFF. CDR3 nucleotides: TGCGCCAGCAGCCAAGATCCCGGTGTCGAAGCTTTCTTT.

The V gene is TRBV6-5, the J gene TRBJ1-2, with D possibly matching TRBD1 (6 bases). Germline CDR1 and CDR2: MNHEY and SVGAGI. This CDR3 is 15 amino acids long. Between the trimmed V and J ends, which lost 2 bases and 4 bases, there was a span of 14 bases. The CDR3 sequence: CASSYQPTGLYGYTF. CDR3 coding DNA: TGTGCCAGCAGTTACCAACCGACAGGTCTCTATGGCTACACCTTC.

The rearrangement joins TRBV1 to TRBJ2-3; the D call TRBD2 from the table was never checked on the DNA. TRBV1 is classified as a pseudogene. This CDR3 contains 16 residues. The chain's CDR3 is CTSSQDRGATTDTQYF. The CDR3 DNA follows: TGCACCAGCAGCCAAGATCGCGGGGCGACCACAGATACGCAGTATTTT.

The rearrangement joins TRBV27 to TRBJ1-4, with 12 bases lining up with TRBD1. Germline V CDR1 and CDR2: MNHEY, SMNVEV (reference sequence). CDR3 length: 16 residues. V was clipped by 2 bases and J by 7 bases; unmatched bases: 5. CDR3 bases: TGTGCCAGCAGTTTACGACCGGGACAGGGGGCTGAAAAACTGTTTTTT. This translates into CASSLRPGQGAEKLFF.

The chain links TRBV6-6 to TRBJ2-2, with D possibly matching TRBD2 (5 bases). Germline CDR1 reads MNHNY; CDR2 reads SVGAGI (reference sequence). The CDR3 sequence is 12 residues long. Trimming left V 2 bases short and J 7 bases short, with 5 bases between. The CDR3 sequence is CASSYSGGELFF. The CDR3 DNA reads TGTGCCAGCAGTTACAGCGGCGGGGAGCTGTTTTTT.

CDR3 coding DNA: TGTGCCAGCAGCCAAGGACGGGACAGCCCATACAATGAGCAGTTCTTC. The encoded protein is CASSQGRDSPYNEQFF. This chain uses TRBV3-1 (or the pseudogene TRBV3-2) with TRBJ2-1; 7 nucleotides line up with TRBD1. With 1 base clipped from V and 4 bases from J, the junction kept 7 bases outside the gene matches. This CDR3 has 16 residues. CDR1 LGHDT and CDR2 YNNKEL come from the germline V gene (reference sequence).

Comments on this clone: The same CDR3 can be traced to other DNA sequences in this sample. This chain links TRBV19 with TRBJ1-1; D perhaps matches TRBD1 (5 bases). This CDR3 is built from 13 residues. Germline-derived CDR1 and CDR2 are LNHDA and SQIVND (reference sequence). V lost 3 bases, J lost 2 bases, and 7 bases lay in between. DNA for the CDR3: TGTGCCAGTAGTATCAGGGTTAACACTGAAGCTTTCTTT. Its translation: CASSIRVNTEAFF.

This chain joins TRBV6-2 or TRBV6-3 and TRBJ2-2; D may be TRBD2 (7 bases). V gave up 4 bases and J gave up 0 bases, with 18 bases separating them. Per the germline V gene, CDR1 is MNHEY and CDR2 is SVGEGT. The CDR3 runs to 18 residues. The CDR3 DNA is TGTGCCAGCAGTTCCTTCGGGGCGGGGGCCCCGAACACCGGGGAGCTGTTTTTT. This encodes CASSSFGAGAPNTGELFF.

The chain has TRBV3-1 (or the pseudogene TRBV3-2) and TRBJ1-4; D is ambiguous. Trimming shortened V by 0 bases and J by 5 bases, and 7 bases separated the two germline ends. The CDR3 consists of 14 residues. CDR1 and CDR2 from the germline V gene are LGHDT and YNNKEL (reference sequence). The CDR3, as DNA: TGTGCCAGCAGCCAAGACAGGCTGAATGAAAAACTGTTTTTT. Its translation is CASSQDRLNEKLFF.

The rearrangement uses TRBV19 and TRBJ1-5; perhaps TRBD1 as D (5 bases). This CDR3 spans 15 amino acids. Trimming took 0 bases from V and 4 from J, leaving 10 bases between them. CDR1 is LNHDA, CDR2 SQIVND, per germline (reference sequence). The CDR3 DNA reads TGTGCCAGTAGTATAGACGGGCAGGGAAATCAGCCCCAGCATTTT. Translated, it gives CASSIDGQGNQPQHF.

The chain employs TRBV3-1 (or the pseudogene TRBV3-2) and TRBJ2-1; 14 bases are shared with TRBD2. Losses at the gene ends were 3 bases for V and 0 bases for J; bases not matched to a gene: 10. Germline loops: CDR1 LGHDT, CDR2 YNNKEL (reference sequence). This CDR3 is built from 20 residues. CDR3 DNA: TGTGCCAGCAGCCACGAGGGGACTAGCGGGGGACAATTCTCCTACAATGAGCAGTTCTTC. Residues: CASSHEGTSGGQFSYNEQFF.

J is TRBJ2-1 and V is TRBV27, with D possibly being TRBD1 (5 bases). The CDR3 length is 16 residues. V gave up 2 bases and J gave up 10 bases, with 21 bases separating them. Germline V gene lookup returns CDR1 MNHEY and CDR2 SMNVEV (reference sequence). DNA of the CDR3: TGTGCCAGCAGTTTAATCCCTACAAGGGGTAGGAGCGAGCAGTTCTTC. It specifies CASSLIPTRGRSEQFF.

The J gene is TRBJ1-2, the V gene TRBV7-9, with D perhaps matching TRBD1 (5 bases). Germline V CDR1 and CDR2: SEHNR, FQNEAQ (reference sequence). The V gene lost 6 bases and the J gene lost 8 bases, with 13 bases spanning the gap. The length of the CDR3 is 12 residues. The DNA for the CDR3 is TGTGCCAGCAGTCGAGGGGAGGACGGCTACACCTTC. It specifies CASSRGEDGYTF.

The CDR3 nucleotides are TGTGCCAGCAGCTTGTCCGGGGGCTACGAGCAGTACTTC. Protein product: CASSLSGGYEQYF. The chain couples TRBV5-8 to TRBJ2-7; D may be TRBD2 (6 bases). The V end was cut by 1 base, the J end by 3 bases, with 8 bases between. The CDR3 length is 13 residues. Germline lookup yields CDR1 SGHTS and CDR2 YDEGEE.

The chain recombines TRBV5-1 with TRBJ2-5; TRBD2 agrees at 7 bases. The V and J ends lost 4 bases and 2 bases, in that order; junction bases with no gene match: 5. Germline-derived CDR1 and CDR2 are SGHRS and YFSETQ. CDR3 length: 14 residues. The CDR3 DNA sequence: TGCGCCAGCAGCCGAGGGGAGGGGCAAGAGACCCAGTACTTC. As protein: CASSRGEGQETQYF.

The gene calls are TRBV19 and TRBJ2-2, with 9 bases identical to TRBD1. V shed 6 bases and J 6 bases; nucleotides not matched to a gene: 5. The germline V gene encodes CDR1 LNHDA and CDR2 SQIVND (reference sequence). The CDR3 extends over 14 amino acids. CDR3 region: CASRQTGGAGELFF. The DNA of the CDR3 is TGTGCCAGTAGGCAAACAGGGGGCGCCGGGGAGCTGTTTTTT.

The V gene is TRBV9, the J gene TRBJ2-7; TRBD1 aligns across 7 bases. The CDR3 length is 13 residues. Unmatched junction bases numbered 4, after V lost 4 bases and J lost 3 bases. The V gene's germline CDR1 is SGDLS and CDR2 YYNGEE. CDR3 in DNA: TGTGCCAGCAGCTCTCGACAGGGCTACGAGCAGTACTTC. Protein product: CASSSRQGYEQYF.

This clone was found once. This chain's CDR3 is CASSQNPGDRGLGYTF. The CDR3 DNA is TGCGCCAGCAGCCAAAACCCCGGGGACAGGGGGCTTGGCTACACCTTC. The chain uses TRBV4-3 and TRBJ1-2; 12 nucleotides match TRBD1. CDR1 and CDR2 from the germline V gene are LGHNA and YSLEER. CDR3 length: 16 amino acids. V lost 2 bases, J lost 7 bases, and 8 bases stayed unmatched.